This entry describes one T cell receptor beta chain. The antigen it binds to is not known. Within one base of it there is no much larger clone, and no base qualities were kept. Libraries were built with the immunoSEQ multiplex PCR assay. A mixture of 60 forward primers for TCR Vbeta segments and 13 reverse primers for TCR Jbeta segments was used in the multiplex PCR. The CDR3 region of rearranged TCR beta genes was amplified from genomic DNA by a multiplex PCR assay. The Illumina HiSeq System was used to sequence the amplified TCR beta libraries as 87-base-pair reads. The paper's processing steps were these. Across the roughly 600 repertoires, a later analysis counted some 80 million unique TCR beta chains, around 11 million of which were shared by at least two donors. To remove PCR and sequencing errors, raw reads were error-corrected and collapsed into unique sequences using a nearest-neighbor algorithm that merged closely related sequences. V, D and J gene segments were assigned by aligning CDR3 sequences to IMGT reference sequences. For a sequence to be retained, a match of at least six nucleotides was required to both a V gene segment and a J gene segment. A rearrangement was called productive if the CDR3 had no stop codons and remained in frame with V and J, and every other rearrangement was called non-productive. Following IMGT convention, CDR3 was defined as the stretch from the second conserved V-encoded cysteine to the conserved J-encoded phenylalanine. The earlier analysis of roughly 590 of the donors excluded sequences that lacked an unambiguous match to a single V gene segment. In an earlier analysis of 587 of the donors, a V segment was called functional when productive rearrangements were above 56.7%, and segregating when the standard deviation between donors exceeded 5%. A statistical classification framework was developed to diagnose cytomegalovirus status using the catalog of TCR beta chain sequences. A later analysis assigned V and J genes by comparing TCR nucleotide sequences with IMGT/GENE-DB human TR gene sequences. A later analysis assigned CDR3 sequences and most-parsimonious VDJ recombination scenarios with the TCRdist pipeline. In a later analysis, each TCR beta chain was defined by its CDR3 amino acid sequence together with its V-gene family, and reads without a unique V-gene family were excluded. A later analysis removed several hundred highly shared, low-generation-probability nucleotide sequences to deal with suspected cross-contamination and a sequencing artifact. In a later analysis, a clonal expansion index was calculated for each public chain from normalized within-repertoire ranks of inferred template counts. Generation probabilities in a later analysis came from a VDJ recombination model fitted to out-of-frame rearrangements, and those results were checked against IGoR. In a later analysis, TCR-TCR, TCR-HLA and TCR-CMV co-occurrence was scored with hypergeometric tests, and a repertoire-size bias correction was applied to TCR pairs. In a later analysis, false discovery rates were estimated by permuting HLA or CMV assignments 20 times. In a later analysis, co-occurring TCRs were grouped using DBSCAN, and TCRdist sequence similarity was added for clustering within HLA-allele-positive subsets. Repertoires with fewer than 30,000 or more than 120,000 public chains, plus five repertoires with anomalous nucleotide sharing, were excluded from co-occurrence clustering. In TCRdb, the immuneACCESS table is reduced to in-frame sequences with V and J assigned. These tables do not hold every clone; where another copy was compared, an unresolved V gene accounts for under half, and the others remain unexplained. That table gives V, J and clone size, and the DNA gave D and trimming. A total of about 200,000 clones appear in this sample, 60% to 85% of them only once. The top ten hold roughly a sixth of the sample.

The sample comes from a study of cytomegalovirus exposure and HLA in healthy donors (dated by TCRdb to between 2016 and 2019). Concerning the study at large: In an earlier analysis of 550 to 750 of the donors, 250 to 350 Gb of sequence data and 117 million unique TCR beta sequences from roughly 200 million T cells were reported. Around 300 gigabases of sequencing data and approximately 80 million unique TCR sequences were included in an early release covering several hundred HLA-typed donors. Of the roughly 390 genotyped donors, 75% to 85% were placed in the genetic ancestry cluster associated with self-reported Caucasian donors. The study aimed to test whether signatures of past pathogen exposure could be identified by cataloging public T cell receptors. The study profiled the T cell repertoires of about 720 subjects by immunosequencing and related them to cytomegalovirus serostatus. In addition to the first cohort of approximately 650 subjects, a separate validation cohort of some 120 different subjects was used. To predict cytomegalovirus infection status, the study combined high-throughput TCR immunosequencing, statistical association of individual TCRs with disease status, and machine learning. In a later analysis, previously published TCR beta repertoires from 600 to 850 donors were re-analyzed and high-resolution HLA genotyping was added so that TCR occurrence patterns could be studied. In the later analysis, no new phenotypic data were used to find candidate immune exposures; instead, reliance was placed on TCR beta sequences and their occurrence across donors. An earlier analysis of about 620 of the donors applied high-throughput TCR beta sequencing to assess whether each TCR beta V gene segment acted as functional or pseudogenic. Donor age, sex, ethnicity and CMV serostatus were compiled alongside the repertoire data. A later genetic analysis took genome-wide SNP genotypes for about 55% of the 666 donors and used that subset as a discovery cohort. All discovery cohort repertoires had been generated on a single sequencing platform. HLA typing included class I and class II loci at four-digit resolution. The number of typed donors differed by locus: about 629-630 for A, B, C, DRB1 and DQB1; 522 for DQA1; fewer than 610 for DPA1; and roughly 450 for DPB1. Four to six DR-DQ haplotypes were handled as single units for association and clustering, since linkage in the cohort was strong. Across 398 genotyped donors of the cohort, an average of about 240,000 unique TCR beta nucleotide sequences per donor were sequenced, and 15% to 20% of those sequences were non-productive. Results and caveats for the whole study, not just this receptor: According to the authors, the approach could potentially be generalized to other disease states and immunological phenotypes. Three of the identified cytomegalovirus-associated TCR beta chains were confirmed in vitro to be specific for cytomegalovirus antigens. Some IMGT-functional V segments, including TRBV6-2 and TRBV6-3, could not be told apart with the 87-base-pair reads, so those segments were excluded. Assigning TCR associations to individual alleles was difficult when HLA alleles, especially DR and DQ, strongly co-occurred. While some public TCRs were present in many individuals, most TCR sequences turned up only very rarely across donors. The classifier was reported to diagnose cytomegalovirus status with high specificity and sensitivity in both the original and validation cohorts. The study gave a list of under 200 TCR beta chains associated with cytomegalovirus. Most CMV-associated TCR beta chains appeared to be HLA-restricted in a later analysis, and the HLA associations seemed to be driven largely by CMV exposure. In this cohort, only TCR beta chains were sequenced, and detectable features were limited by the absence of alpha or paired-chain data. A further reported finding was that TCR beta sequences accurately predicted the HLA-A and HLA-B alleles for most subjects in the first cohort. Correlated functional status among segregating V segments might be attributable to linkage disequilibrium, but an unknown experimental factor could not be ruled out. According to a later analysis, TCR association rates differed among HLA loci, with DRB1 alleles showing the most associated TCRs and HLA-C alleles showing the fewest. Compared with equally common non-associated chains, HLA-associated TCR beta chains in a later analysis were more clonally expanded and had lower generation probabilities. V-gene and J-gene trimming of TCR beta chains was associated with a missense DCLRE1C variant in a later genetic analysis, and the association was replicated in an independent cohort. For the cohort, immune exposure information was limited to CMV serostatus. According to a later analysis, parvovirus B19, influenza, CMV and Epstein-Barr virus appeared linked to several top co-occurrence clusters. A cluster of highly shared sequence variants was judged likely to be a technical artifact of the sequencing pipeline. Because counts were too low, about 18 rarely observed V segments, including chromosome 9 orphons, were excluded from the earlier analysis of 587 of the donors. In a later genetic analysis, fewer N-insertions in productive TCRs were reported among donors in an Asian-associated ancestry cluster than the roughly 640-donor mean. A later analysis associated 16,951 TCR beta sequences with specific HLA alleles at a false discovery rate of 0.05. In an earlier analysis of around 600 of the donors, most TCR beta V segments were observed in productive rearrangements about 87% or about 30% of the time, broadly matching IMGT annotations. Because HLA typing was unavailable for some donors at each locus, only the typed subset was used in association tests. Sequencing depth was assumed to be roughly uniform across donors in the presence/absence analyses, though that assumption may not hold.

Measured from the cysteine to the phenylalanine, the CDR3 is 13 residues long. Kept here is only the CDR3 DNA, which spans 39 bases and is read in frame from base 1. CDR1 and CDR2 were assigned from the germline V gene as SGHTA and FQGNSA. The germline V end is reduced by 5 bases and the J end by 5 bases; junction bases left unmatched: 4. In total, just over 650 healthy bone marrow donors made up the cohort. Cohort members were all nominally healthy when sampled, although unrecorded immune exposures were likely present. The donor tested CMV seronegative, placing the donor among the 352 seronegative members of the cohort. Each donor provided a peripheral blood sample, and peripheral blood mononuclear cells were used for TCR beta sequencing. Genomic DNA was extracted from the blood cell samples with the Qiagen DNeasy Blood Extraction Kit.

The sequenced sample consisted of PBMCs. This TCR was recovered from a man between 35 and 55 years old in good health and CMV-seronegative. The sequence links TRBV7-2 to TRBJ1-1; a stretch of 8 junction bases matches TRBD1. The CDR3 in this case is CASSPGTGTEAFF. The DNA is as follows: TGTGCCAGCAGCCCTGGGACAGGAACTGAAGCTTTCTTT.